The text below deals with one T cell receptor (beta chain). The antigen is not known. The sample belongs to a study of memory CD4+ T cells and cytomegalovirus serostatus. At the level of the study: This sample comes from healthy Belgian adults, 8 to 10 CMV seropositive, approximately 25 seronegative.

Germline loops: CDR1 SGHTA, CDR2 FQGNSA. Trimming stripped 5 bases from V and 7 bases from J, with 6 bases between. This CDR3 has 12 residues. Per the study methods: After removing out-of-frame reads, under 2.5 million distinct TCRbeta sequences remained. Generated by immunoSEQ multiplex PCR, the TCRdb table keeps only in-frame clones and is missing some. That table gives V, J and clone size, and the DNA gave D and trimming. Of about 38,000 clones listed, approximately 79% are singletons. The study's findings and limits: A US-trained random forest predicted CMV serostatus with median AUC around 0.93.

Single viable CD3+CD4+CD8-CD45RO+ cells were sorted as the memory CD4+ T cells. Total CD4+ T cells were enriched by CD4 positive selection. This receptor was identified in an adult in good health and CMV-seropositive. V and J are TRBV7-2 and TRBJ1-6; the D is unclear. Source material: memory CD4+ T cells from blood. In DNA, the CDR3 is TGTGCCAGCAGCCCCCGAAATTCACCCCTCCACTTT. It translates to CASSPRNSPLHF.